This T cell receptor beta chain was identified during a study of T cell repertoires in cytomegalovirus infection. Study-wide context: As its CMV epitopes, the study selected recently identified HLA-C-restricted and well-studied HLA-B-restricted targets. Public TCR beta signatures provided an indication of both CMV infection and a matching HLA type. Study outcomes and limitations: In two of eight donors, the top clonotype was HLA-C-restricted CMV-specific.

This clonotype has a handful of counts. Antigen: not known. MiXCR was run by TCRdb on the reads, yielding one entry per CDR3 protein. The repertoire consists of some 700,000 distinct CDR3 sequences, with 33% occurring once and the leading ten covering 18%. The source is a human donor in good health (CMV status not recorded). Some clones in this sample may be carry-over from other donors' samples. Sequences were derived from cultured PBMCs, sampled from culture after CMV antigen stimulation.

CDR3 region: CASSLNRDSEAFF. The CDR3 DNA reads as TGTGCCAGCAGCTTAAACCGGGACAGTGAAGCTTTCTTT. The rearrangement joins TRBV7-6 to TRBJ1-1, with 7 bases fitting TRBD1. This CDR3 spans 13 amino acids. V shed 2 bases, J shed 7 bases, and the junction held 4 bases outside the gene matches. Germline CDR1 is SGHVS and CDR2 is FNYEAQ.